The text below deals with one TCR beta chain. Its cognate antigen is unknown. This record comes from a study of T cell responses to AZD1222 COVID-19 vaccine. Study conclusions and caveats: Donors skewed white British and female; clonal diversity was possibly underestimated. Unmutated regions of variants are reportedly targeted by nearly half of spike-specific TCRs.

V was cut by 4 bases and J by 3 bases, with 13 bases left in between. The CDR3 is made up of 15 amino acids. Germline CDR1 LGHDT, CDR2 YNNKEL (reference sequence). The data were produced by immunoSEQ multiplex PCR, yet TCRdb's version contains in-frame clones alone and is incomplete. This sample has 110,000 to 150,000 clones; roughly 93% occur once, and the top ten carry more than 1.5%. Sequencing used peripheral blood, obtained 28 days after the second AZD1222 dose. This sequence originates from an adult who received the AZD1222 COVID-19 vaccine. This rearrangement joins TRBV3-1 (or the pseudogene TRBV3-2) to TRBJ1-5; D unclear. In DNA form, the CDR3 reads TGTGCCAGCAGCCCTTCCCACCTACTCAATCAGCCCCAGCATTTT. Translated, it gives CASSPSHLLNQPQHF.